Listed here are 9 T cell receptor beta chains from one sample, sequenced in a study of beta chain features in type 1 diabetes. Study-wide findings and caveats: Shortening that was moderate but significant affected the TCRB CDR3s of Type 1 diabetes patients in all four CD4+ subsets.

All of the isolated RNA was reverse transcribed, so expressed TCRB transcripts were sequenced. Measured with immunoSEQ multiplex PCR; TCRdb has only the in-frame clones, and not every one. The sample records about 700,000 clones, about an eighth being singletons. No antigen is known for these receptors. Sample: naive CD4+ T cells from blood. The receptor source for this set is a young man with type 1 diabetes.

The chain carries TRBV7-2 and TRBJ2-1; D gene ambiguous. Germline CDR1 is SGHTA and CDR2 is FQGNSA. The ends were cut back, 4 bases at V and 9 bases at J, with 10 bases in the middle. The CDR3 totals 12 residues. CDR3 bases: TGTGCCAGCAGCTCCCTCTTGGGTGAGCAGTTCTTC. Protein product: CASSSLLGEQFF.

V is TRBV9 and J is TRBJ2-1; maybe TRBD1 (5 bases). This CDR3 comprises 14 residues. Trimming shortened V by 0 bases and J by 8 bases, and 12 bases separated the two germline ends. Germline V lookup: CDR1 SGDLS, CDR2 YYNGEE. The CDR3 loop reads CASSVEGRAYEQFF. The CDR3 DNA is TGTGCCAGCAGCGTAGAGGGCAGGGCGTATGAGCAGTTCTTC.

This chain joins TRBV5-4 and TRBJ2-7, with 8 bases that match TRBD1. The CDR3 totals 16 residues. Germline V gene sequence: CDR1 SGHNT, CDR2 YYREEE (reference sequence). The J segment lost 3 bases and the V segment lost 0 bases, leaving 8 bases of the junction unmatched. The CDR3 reads CASSLGSGTGIYEQYF. In nucleotides, the CDR3 is TGTGCCAGCAGCTTGGGAAGTGGGACAGGTATCTACGAGCAGTACTTC.

The sample holds a few counts of this clone. Other DNA sequences of this sample code for an identical CDR3. The chain combines TRBV20-1 with TRBJ1-3; D remains ambiguous. Trimming cost V 6 bases and J 1 base, with 4 bases left between them. Germline CDR1 DFQATT, CDR2 SNEGSKA (reference sequence). The CDR3 is 11 amino acids. The CDR3 coding sequence is TGCAGTGCCCGTTCTGGAAACACCATATATTTT. It encodes CSARSGNTIYF.

The table lists this clone with a few counts. This rearrangement joins TRBV18 to TRBJ2-5; D may be TRBD1 (5 bases). Germline CDR1 KGHSH, CDR2 LQKENI. The CDR3 sequence is 16 residues long. Trimming stripped 3 bases from V and 0 bases from J, with 14 bases between. CDR3 sequence: CASSPTGASYQETQYF. The CDR3 DNA follows: TGTGCCAGCTCACCTACAGGAGCATCGTACCAAGAGACCCAGTACTTC.

This clone has only a few counts. The chain has TRBV14 and TRBJ1-6; unclear D gene. V was trimmed by 2 bases and J by 15 bases, leaving 14 bases between them. This CDR3 is 13 amino acids long. CDR1 and CDR2 from the germline V gene are SGHDN and FVKESK. CDR3 amino acids: CASSQMSGSSLHF. As DNA, the CDR3 is TGTGCCAGCAGCCAAATGTCGGGATCCAGCCTCCACTTT.

This clone was picked up a small number of times. The CDR3 reads CAWSRTVVLEQFF. CDR3 nucleotide sequence: TGTGCCTGGAGTAGGACAGTAGTGCTTGAGCAGTTCTTC. The chain links TRBV30 to TRBJ2-1; D is possibly TRBD1 (6 bases). Per the germline V gene, CDR1 is GTSNPN and CDR2 is SVGIG (reference sequence). The CDR3 spans 13 residues. The V gene lost 2 bases and the J gene lost 9 bases, with 14 bases spanning the gap.

The chain combines TRBV6-1 with TRBJ1-3, with 7 positions matching TRBD1. After removal of 4 bases from V and 2 bases from J, the junction contained 5 bases not matched to a gene. The germline V gene has CDR1 MNHNS and CDR2 SASEGT. The CDR3 runs 15 residues. CDR3 residues: CASSGQGTTGNTIYF. The CDR3 DNA sequence: TGTGCCAGCAGTGGACAGGGAACGACTGGAAACACCATATATTTT.

The chain employs TRBV10-3 and TRBJ2-3; D could derive from TRBD1 or TRBD2 (5 bases each). This CDR3 region has 14 residues. The V gene's germline CDR1 is ENHRY and CDR2 SYGVKD. Trimming took off 3 bases at V and 6 bases at J, with 13 bases between the two ends. The CDR3 loop reads CAISEGLRGDTQYF. The CDR3 DNA is TGTGCCATCAGTGAAGGATTACGGGGCGATACGCAGTATTTT.